The T cell receptor (beta chain) described here comes from a study of cytomegalovirus exposure and HLA in healthy donors. Study as a whole: From HLA-typed donors, an early data release held around 80 million unique TCRs.

PCR employed 60 Vbeta and 13 Jbeta primers. Sequencing was performed with immunoSEQ multiplex PCR; in TCRdb, only in-frame clones are kept and a portion is missing. The sample holds approximately 160,000 clones, approximately 73% seen once. General study findings and limits: Later findings reportedly placed an Asian-associated ancestry cluster below the 666-donor mean for N-insertions. As was reported, the HLA-A and HLA-B alleles of most subjects were accurately predicted from TCR beta sequences.

Concerning this clone: Its antigen is as yet unknown.

The CDR3 spans 16 residues. The receptor's source is a man aged 45-65 years in good health and CMV-seronegative. The chain has TRBV21-1 and TRBJ1-1. TRBV21-1 is labeled a pseudogene. What was sequenced was PBMCs. CDR3 coding DNA: TGTGCCAGCAGCAAAGTGGCCCGGGGGGGGTACACTGAAGCTTTCTTT. It encodes CASSKVARGGYTEAFF.